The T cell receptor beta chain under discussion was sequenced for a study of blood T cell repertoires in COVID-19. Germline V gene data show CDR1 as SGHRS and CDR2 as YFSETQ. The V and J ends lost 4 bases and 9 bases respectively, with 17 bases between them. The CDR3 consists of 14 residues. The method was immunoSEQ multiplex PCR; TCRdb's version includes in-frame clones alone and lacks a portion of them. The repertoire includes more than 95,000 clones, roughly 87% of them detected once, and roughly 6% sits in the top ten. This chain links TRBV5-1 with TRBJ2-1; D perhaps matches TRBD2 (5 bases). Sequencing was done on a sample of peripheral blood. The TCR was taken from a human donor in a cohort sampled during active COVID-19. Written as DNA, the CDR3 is TGCGCCAGCAGCGAGGGCACTTTTCGCAGTGAGCAGTTCTTC. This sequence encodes CASSEGTFRSEQFF.